These T cell receptor beta chains were read from a single sample in a study of Graves' ophthalmopathy and Graves' hyperthyroidism. From the multiplex PCR reads, TCRdb called clonotypes with MiXCR, one entry per CDR3 protein. The table has 200,000 to 300,000 distinct CDR3 sequences, roughly 50% seen once. The specimen was peripheral blood. The receptors shown here come from an adult man with Graves' ophthalmopathy. The CDR3 runs from the conserved cysteine through the conserved F or W. Fields, in order: CDR3 length, V gene, J gene, clone size, D gene, CDR3 DNA, CDR3 protein. D genes are given only for firm matches. Clone sizes are given selectively: once, few, many, or a class where the clone is expanded.

>15|TRBV2|TRBJ2-2|NA|NA
TGTGCCAGCAGTTCTTTTTGGCGGGACACCGGGGAGCTGTTTTTT
CASSSFWRDTGELFF
>13|TRBV20-1|TRBJ1-5|NA|NA
TGCAGTGCTAGCGGCAGGGCCAATCAGCCCCAGCATTTT
CSASGRANQPQHF
>12|TRBV29-1|TRBJ2-7|few|TRBD1
TGCAGCGGACAGGGGAGCTCCTACGAGCAGTACTTC
CSGQGSSYEQYF
>13|TRBV20-1|TRBJ2-7|NA|TRBD1
TGCAGTGCTCCAGGGACAGATTCCTACGAGCAGTACTTC
CSAPGTDSYEQYF
>18|TRBV7-6|TRBJ2-2|NA|TRBD2
TGTGCCAGCAGTTTCCGACCGGGACTAGCGGGAGGGGCCGGGGAGCTGTTTTTT
CASSFRPGLAGGAGELFF
>14|TRBV12-3/TRBV12-4|TRBJ1-5|NA|TRBD1
TGTGCCAGCACCGCCACGACAGGGCGGACGCCCCAGCATTTT
CASTATTGRTPQHF
>14|TRBV28|TRBJ2-7|NA|NA
TGTGCCAGCAGTTTATCCCAGAGAGGTTCCGAGCAGTACTTC
CASSLSQRGSEQYF
>16|TRBV9|TRBJ2-7|NA|TRBD2
TGTGCCAGCAGCGCTCCGGGACTAGCGGGAGGGGGCGAGCAGTACTTC
CASSAPGLAGGGEQYF
>14|TRBV29-1|TRBJ2-7|many|NA
TGCAGCGTTGCCGAGGCATCAGGCGCCTACGAGCAGTACTTC
CSVAEASGAYEQYF
>15|TRBV7-2|TRBJ1-3|few|NA
TGTGCCAGCAGCTTAGCTGGGGTTTGGGGAAACACCACATATTTT
CASSLAGVWGNTTYF
>15|TRBV12-3/TRBV12-4|TRBJ1-2|NA|TRBD1
TGTGCTAGTGGTTCGGATACAGGGGATAACTATGGCTACACCTTC
CASGSDTGDNYGYTF
>13|TRBV7-9|TRBJ2-7|few|NA
TGTGCCAGCAGCTCACTCGACAACTACGAGCAGTACTTC
CASSSLDNYEQYF
>12|TRBV7-9|TRBJ2-3|NA|NA
TGTGCCAGCAGGAGGACGGCAGATACGCAGTATTTT
CASRRTADTQYF
>15|TRBV10-3|TRBJ2-7|few|TRBD1
TGTGCCAGCAGTGTGGGACAGGGTCTCTCCTACGAGCAGTACTTC
CASSVGQGLSYEQYF
>15|TRBV7-3|TRBJ1-1|NA|NA
TGTGCCAGCAGCTTAATCCAGGGCTGGGACACTGAAGCTTTCTTT
CASSLIQGWDTEAFF
>13|TRBV5-1|TRBJ1-2|NA|TRBD1
TGCGCCAGCAGCAACGCAGGGGGCAATGGCTACACCTTC
CASSNAGGNGYTF
>17|TRBV4-1|TRBJ2-7|many|NA
TGCGCCAGCAGCTCACAGACCACGGGGGAAGGGTCCTACGAGCAGTACTTC
CASSSQTTGEGSYEQYF
>13|TRBV10-1|TRBJ1-6|many|NA
TGCGCCAGCAGTGAGTCGATCCGATCACCCCTCCACTTT
CASSESIRSPLHF
>16|TRBV7-6|TRBJ2-6|NA|TRBD2
TGTGCCAGCAGCTTCCTTCTAGCGGCTGGGGCCAACGTCCTGACTTTC
CASSFLLAAGANVLTF
>14|TRBV20-1|TRBJ2-7|NA|NA
TGCAGTGCTAGAGAAGGCACCTCCCGGGGCGAGCAGTACTTC
CSAREGTSRGEQYF
>14|TRBV4-2|TRBJ1-2|NA|NA
TGTGCCAGCAGCCCCCCTTGGCCGGTCCATGGCTACACCTTC
CASSPPWPVHGYTF
>12|TRBV10-2|TRBJ1-5|few|NA
TGCGCCAGCAGGGACACCAATCAGCCCCAGCATTTT
CASRDTNQPQHF
>11|TRBV20-1|TRBJ1-1|NA|NA
TGCAGTGCTAGAGATCGGTCTGAAGCTTTCTTT
CSARDRSEAFF
>16|TRBV7-9|TRBJ2-2|NA|NA
TGTGCCAGCAGCCTCCAGGACAGTCTTATCGCCGGGGAGCTGTTTTTT
CASSLQDSLIAGELFF
>14|TRBV10-3|TRBJ1-4|NA|NA
TGTGCCAGCCGGGGGGAAATGACTTATGAAAAACTGTTTTTT
CASRGEMTYEKLFF
>14|TRBV7-3|TRBJ1-1|NA|NA
TGTGCCAGCAGCGCGGGACGGGCAAACACTGAAGCTTTCTTT
CASSAGRANTEAFF
>13|TRBV9|TRBJ2-2|few|NA
TGTGCCAGCAGCGTAGTTTACGGAGGGGAGCTGTTTTTT
CASSVVYGGELFF
>15|TRBV7-9|TRBJ1-1|NA|TRBD1
TGTGCCAGCAGCCAGACGGGACAGGGGTCCACTGAAGCTTTCTTT
CASSQTGQGSTEAFF
>12|TRBV3-1|TRBJ2-5|few|NA
TGTGCCAGCAGCCATCTCGACGAGACCCAGTACTTC
CASSHLDETQYF
>13|TRBV7-3|TRBJ2-2|NA|NA
TGTGCCAGCAGTAAACTGAACACCGGGGAGCTGTTTTTT
CASSKLNTGELFF
>16|TRBV5-4|TRBJ2-6|few|TRBD1
TGTGCCAGCAGCCCCCGACAGGGGACGGGGGCCAACGTCCTGACTTTC
CASSPRQGTGANVLTF
>15|TRBV7-2|TRBJ1-2|NA|NA
TGTGCCAGCAGCGCAAGACCGGACGGAAACTATGGCTACACCTTC
CASSARPDGNYGYTF
>13|TRBV25-1|TRBJ2-5|NA|NA
TGTGCCAGCAGTGAACCGCCTTTAGAGACCCAGTACTTC
CASSEPPLETQYF
>15|TRBV7-2|TRBJ2-1|once|NA
TGTGCCAGCAGCGGCGGGCAGGGAATTAGCAATGAGCAGTTCTTC
CASSGGQGISNEQFF
>14|TRBV9|TRBJ2-5|NA|TRBD2
TGTGCCAGCAGCGTAGCCGGGGGGGAAGAGACCCAGTACTTC
CASSVAGGEETQYF
>14|TRBV29-1|TRBJ2-1|NA|NA
TGCAGCGTTGAGGACAAAAACTCCTACAATGAGCAGTTCTTC
CSVEDKNSYNEQFF
>14|TRBV9|TRBJ2-2|few|NA
TGTGCCAGCAGCGTGTCCGGAACCACCGGGGAGCTGTTTTTT
CASSVSGTTGELFF
>11|TRBV7-9|TRBJ1-2|NA|NA
TGTGCCAGCAGTTTGGGGTCTGGCTACACCTTC
CASSLGSGYTF
>12|TRBV3-1|TRBJ2-7|few|NA
TGTGCCAGCAGCCAATCCTCCTACGAGCAGTACTTC
CASSQSSYEQYF
>19|TRBV2|TRBJ1-5|NA|TRBD1
TGCGCCAGCAGCCCGTTAGGACAGGGCGCATACATTGGCAATCAGCCCCAGCATTTT
CASSPLGQGAYIGNQPQHF
>14|TRBV20-1|TRBJ1-1|NA|NA
TGCAGTGCTAGGTACACCGGGGCGCGGACTGAAGCTTTCTTT
CSARYTGARTEAFF
>17|TRBV20-1|TRBJ2-6|few|NA
TGCAGTGCTAGAGATCTGGCAGGGAGTCTGGGGGCCAACGTCCTGACTTTC
CSARDLAGSLGANVLTF
>15|TRBV9|TRBJ2-5|NA|NA
TGTGCCAGCACCAAGGGGGGAGGGGGCCAAGAGACCCAGTACTTC
CASTKGGGGQETQYF
>13|TRBV19|TRBJ1-1|NA|NA
TGTGCCAGTGGCGAAAGGGAAGATACTGAAGCTTTCTTT
CASGEREDTEAFF
>12|TRBV20-1|TRBJ2-7|few|NA
TGCAGTGCTCGGGACGGCTCCTACGAGCAGTACTTC
CSARDGSYEQYF
>15|TRBV9|TRBJ1-6|NA|NA
TGTGCCAGCAGCTTGGTCGGGCAGTTCGATTCACCCCTCCACTTT
CASSLVGQFDSPLHF
>16|TRBV24-1|TRBJ2-7|NA|TRBD1
TGTGCCACCAGTGATTACAGACAGGGGTGGGCCTCCGAGCAGTACTTC
CATSDYRQGWASEQYF
>16|TRBV19|TRBJ2-2|NA|TRBD1
TGTGCCAGTAGTATGGGCAGGGGGCGATACACCGGGGAGCTGTTTTTT
CASSMGRGRYTGELFF
>15|TRBV24-1|TRBJ2-2|many|NA
TGTGCCACCAGTCGGGCAGGACTTAACACCGGGGAGCTGTTTTTT
CATSRAGLNTGELFF
>15|TRBV10-3|TRBJ2-7|NA|NA
TGTGCCAGCAGTGAAGATTCAGGTTACAGGTACGAGCAGTACTTC
CASSEDSGYRYEQYF
>14|TRBV6-5|TRBJ2-5|NA|NA
TGTGCCAGCAGTACCACAGATACCCAAGAGACCCAGTACTTC
CASSTTDTQETQYF
>13|TRBV7-9|TRBJ1-2|NA|NA
TGTGCCAGCGCGTCACCGTATGACTATGGCTACACCTTC
CASASPYDYGYTF
>12|TRBV7-9|TRBJ2-7|NA|NA
TGTGCCAGCAGCTTAAGCCTCTACGAGCAGTACTTC
CASSLSLYEQYF
>14|TRBV2|TRBJ1-2|NA|NA
TGTGCCAGCAGTTTTGTGCTCGCCGACTATGGCTACACCTTC
CASSFVLADYGYTF